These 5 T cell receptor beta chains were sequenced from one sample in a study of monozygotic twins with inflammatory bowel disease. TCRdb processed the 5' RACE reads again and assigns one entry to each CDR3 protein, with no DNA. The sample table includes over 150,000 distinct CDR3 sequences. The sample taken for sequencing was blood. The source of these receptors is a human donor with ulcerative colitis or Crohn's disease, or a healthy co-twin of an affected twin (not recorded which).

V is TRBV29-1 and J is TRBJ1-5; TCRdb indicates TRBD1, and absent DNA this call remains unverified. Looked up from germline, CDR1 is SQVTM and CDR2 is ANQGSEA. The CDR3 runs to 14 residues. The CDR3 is CSVGQGGGHQPQHF.

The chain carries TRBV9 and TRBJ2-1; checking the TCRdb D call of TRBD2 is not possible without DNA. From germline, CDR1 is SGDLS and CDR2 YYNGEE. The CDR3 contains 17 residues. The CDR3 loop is CASSPPRGGASYNEQFF.

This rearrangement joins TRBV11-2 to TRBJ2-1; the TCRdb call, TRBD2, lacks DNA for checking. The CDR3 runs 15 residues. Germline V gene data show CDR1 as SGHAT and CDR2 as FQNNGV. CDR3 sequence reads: CASSLVASGDNEQFF.

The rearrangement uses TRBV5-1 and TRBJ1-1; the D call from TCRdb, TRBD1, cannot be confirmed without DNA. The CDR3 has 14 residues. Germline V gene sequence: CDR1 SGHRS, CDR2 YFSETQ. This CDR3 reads CASSLTGKDTEAFF. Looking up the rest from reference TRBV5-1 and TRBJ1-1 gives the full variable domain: KAGVTQTPRYLIKTRGQQVTLSCSPISGHRSVSWYQQTPGQGLQFLFEYFSETQRNKGNFPGRFSGRQFSNSRSEMNVSTLELGDSALYLCASSLTGKDTEAFFGQGTRLTVV.

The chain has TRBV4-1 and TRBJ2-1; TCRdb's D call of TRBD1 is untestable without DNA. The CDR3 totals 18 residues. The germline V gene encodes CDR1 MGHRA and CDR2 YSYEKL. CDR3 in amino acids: CASSQAKGGASSYNEQFF.